Following are 2 T cell receptor beta chains from one sample sequenced in a study of response to subunit inactivated influenza vaccine. TCRdb fed the RT-PCR reads into MiXCR, producing one record per CDR3 protein. The data show over 800,000 distinct CDR3 sequences, 21% seen once. The sequencing here drew on PBMCs from blood, taken about 5 days after vaccination. All receptors come from a man aged 50-59 years who received an inactivated influenza vaccine.

Only a few counts were recorded for this clonotype. V is TRBV5-8 and J is TRBJ2-7; 9 nucleotides align to TRBD1. This CDR3 contains 15 residues. Germline V gives CDR1 SGHTS, CDR2 YDEGEE. Trimming took 4 bases from V and 3 from J; bases not matched to a gene: 8. The CDR3 sequence: CASSQLGQGLYEQYF. The CDR3 DNA sequence: TGTGCCAGCAGCCAACTGGGACAGGGACTCTACGAGCAGTACTTC.

The gene calls are TRBV18 and TRBJ2-1, with TRBD2 as a possible D gene (6 bases). V was trimmed by 0 bases and J by 8 bases, leaving 14 bases between them. The CDR3 loop spans 15 amino acids. In germline, CDR1 is KGHSH, CDR2 LQKENI. The CDR3 sequence: CASSPPGLGSYEQFF. The CDR3 nucleotides are TGTGCCAGCTCACCACCGGGACTCGGCAGTTATGAGCAGTTCTTC.